This TCR beta chain appears in the sequencing data of a study of human T cells and chemical hapten exposure. Study details: Sensitization involved placing 2% DPC onto a roughly 2 cm by roughly 2 cm region of upper inner arm skin.

MiXCR, run by TCRdb on the RACE reads, gives a single entry per CDR3 protein. The sample has about 110,000 distinct CDR3 sequences; approximately 12% are singletons. Time point noted: pre-sensitization, week 0. The treatment was: therapeutic diphenylcyclopropenone sensitization with weekly scalp DPC. The V gene end was trimmed by 4 bases and the J gene end by 4 bases; junction bases not matched to a gene: 5. The CDR3 totals 15 residues. CDR1 and CDR2 from the germline V gene are SGHRS and YFSETQ. This chain connects TRBV5-1 to TRBJ2-1; 10 bases align to TRBD1. This TCR was recovered from a woman aged 50 to 60 with alopecia areata. Some clones in this sample may be carry-over from other donors' samples. Sequencing was performed on whole blood, taken in connection with sensitization to the hapten diphenylcyclopropenone (DPC). Written as DNA, the CDR3 is TGCGCCAGCAGCCCCGGGACAGGGGTGTACAATGAGCAGTTCTTC. This sequence encodes CASSPGTGVYNEQFF.